These 32 T cell receptor beta chains came from one sample sequenced in a study of blood T cell repertoires in COVID-19. Sequencing was performed with immunoSEQ multiplex PCR; in TCRdb, only in-frame clones are kept and a portion is missing. The sample has 190,000 or so clones, more than 70% seen once. Material: peripheral blood. These receptors were collected from an elderly woman with active or convalescent COVID-19.

This clone was seen at least ten times. For the CDR3, the DNA is TGTGCCAGCAGCCCCGGACTAGCGGTGGGTCTGGAGACCCAGTACTTC. Translating gives CASSPGLAVGLETQYF. The chain joins TRBV14 to TRBJ2-5; 10 positions agree with TRBD2. The CDR3 sequence is 16 residues long. Germline V gene lookup returns CDR1 SGHDN and CDR2 FVKESK. With 4 bases clipped from V and 5 bases from J, the junction kept 10 bases outside the gene matches.

The chain links TRBV6-2 or TRBV6-3 to TRBJ2-7; 9 bases are shared with TRBD2. The CDR3 has 15 amino acids. V lost 2 bases and J lost 1; bases outside the gene matches: 3. Germline-derived CDR1 and CDR2 are MNHEY and SVGEGT. CDR3 coding DNA: TGTGCCAGCAGTTACGTTCTAGCGGGATCCTACGAGCAGTACTTC. It translates to CASSYVLAGSYEQYF.

This chain joins TRBV7-9 and TRBJ1-5; no firm D call. Germline values: CDR1 SEHNR, CDR2 FQNEAQ (reference sequence). The CDR3 runs to 13 residues. Trimming cost V 2 bases and J 5 bases, with 7 bases left between them. The CDR3 region has the DNA TGTGCCAGCAGCTTAAGAGTGGATCAGCCCCAGCATTTT. Protein product: CASSLRVDQPQHF.

The chain joins TRBV29-1 to TRBJ1-1; D is perhaps TRBD1 (5 bases). The CDR3 sequence is 13 residues long. Germline V lookup: CDR1 SQVTM, CDR2 ANQGSEA. V was trimmed by 4 bases and J by 3 bases, leaving 12 bases between them. This CDR3 is CSVAGYRDTEAFF. The CDR3 bases are TGCAGCGTTGCAGGGTATCGGGACACTGAAGCTTTCTTT.

The chain combines TRBV5-6 with TRBJ2-3; tentative D call: TRBD1 (6 bases). The CDR3 extends over 16 amino acids. Trimming cost V 2 bases and J 3 bases, with 16 bases left between them. The germline CDR1 and CDR2 sequences are SGHDT and YYEEEE. Written as DNA, the CDR3 is TGTGCCAGCAGCTTCGGGGTCCCGGGACAAACAGATACGCAGTATTTT. Translating gives CASSFGVPGQTDTQYF.

V is TRBV18 and J is TRBJ1-1, with no clear D. The germline gives CDR1 KGHSH, CDR2 LQKENI. The ends were cut back, 6 bases at V and 4 bases at J, with 9 bases in the middle. This CDR3 spans 12 amino acids. The CDR3 DNA is TGTGCCAGCTCCAGACTACGCACTGAAGCTTTCTTT. Amino acid sequence: CASSRLRTEAFF.

The J gene is TRBJ1-5, the V gene TRBV4-1, with TRBD1 identical over 9 bases. This CDR3 comprises 15 residues. V dropped 6 bases and J dropped 4; count of bases not matched to a gene: 7. Germline values: CDR1 MGHRA, CDR2 YSYEKL. Here the CDR3 reads CASSPTGGGNQPQHF. CDR3 in DNA: TGCGCCAGCAGTCCAACAGGGGGCGGTAATCAGCCCCAGCATTTT.

The chain joins TRBV18 to TRBJ1-6, with 8 positions matching TRBD1. The CDR3 covers 14 residues. The V and J ends lost 4 bases and 8 bases, in that order; junction bases with no gene match: 4. Germline CDR1 KGHSH, CDR2 LQKENI. CDR3 coding DNA: TGTGCCAGCTCACGAGGGACAGGCGATTCACCCCTCCACTTT. Encoded protein: CASSRGTGDSPLHF.

The sample holds a few counts of this clone. V is TRBV28 and J is TRBJ1-1; TRBD1 aligns across 11 bases. Per the germline V gene, CDR1 is MDHEN and CDR2 is SYDVKM. The CDR3 sequence is 12 residues long. The trim removed 6 bases at V and 10 bases at J, leaving 4 bases unmatched. The CDR3 sequence: CASRGQGDRAFF. As DNA, the CDR3 is TGTGCCAGCAGGGGACAGGGGGATCGAGCTTTCTTT.

The genes are TRBV11-2 and TRBJ2-1; 8 bases match TRBD2. V dropped 2 bases and J dropped 11; count of bases not matched to a gene: 11. The CDR3 is 15 residues long. Germline assignment: CDR1 SGHAT and CDR2 FQNNGV. The DNA of the CDR3 is TGTGCCAGCAGCTTATCTAGCGCGGGGGGACCTAAGCAGTTCTTC. Its protein product is CASSLSSAGGPKQFF. The variable domain in full, completed from reference TRBV11-2 and TRBJ2-1, reads EAGVAQSPRYKIIEKRQSVAFWCNPISGHATLYWYQQILGQGPKLLIQFQNNGVVDDSQLPKDRFSAERLKGVDSTLKIQPAKLEDSAVYLCASSLSSAGGPKQFFGPGTRLTVL.

This clone was counted between two and nine times. The chain carries TRBV25-1 and TRBJ1-3; D is unresolved. CDR1 is MGHDK, CDR2 SYGVNS, per germline. The CDR3 sequence is 15 residues long. V gave up 3 bases and J gave up 0 bases, with 9 bases separating them. The CDR3 sequence is CASSDSMSSGNTIYF. As DNA, the CDR3 is TGTGCCAGCAGTGATTCGATGAGCTCTGGAAACACCATATATTTT.

The V and J genes are TRBV24-1 and TRBJ1-2; 9 bases fit TRBD1. CDR1 is KGHDR and CDR2 is SFDVKD in the germline V gene. J gave up 8 bases and V 4 bases, and 4 bases lay outside the gene matches. The CDR3 extends over 13 amino acids. The CDR3 DNA reads as TGTGCCACCAGTGAGGGGACAGGGATCGGCTACACCTTC. Residues: CATSEGTGIGYTF.

The gene calls are TRBV5-1 and TRBJ1-5; D is unresolved. Trimming stripped 2 bases from V and 5 bases from J, with 8 bases between. The germline V gene has CDR1 SGHRS and CDR2 YFSETQ. The CDR3 is 13 amino acids. Written as DNA, the CDR3 is TGCGCCAGCAGCTTAGAGTTAGATCAGCCCCAGCATTTT. Protein product: CASSLELDQPQHF.

This clone was seen just once. V gene TRBV4-3 combines with J gene TRBJ1-2; D is undetermined. CDR1 and CDR2 from the germline V gene are LGHNA and YSLEER. V lost 8 bases, J lost 2 bases, and 9 bases lay in between. The CDR3 has 12 amino acids. The CDR3 is CASAGQNYGYTF. CDR3 DNA: TGCGCCAGCGCTGGGCAGAACTATGGCTACACCTTC.

The rearrangement joins TRBV4-3 to TRBJ2-7, with 10 bases lining up with TRBD1. The ends lost 3 bases at V and 4 bases at J; junction bases unmatched: 6. The CDR3 is made up of 15 amino acids. Germline V gene sequence: CDR1 LGHNA, CDR2 YSLEER. The chain's CDR3 is CASSQKPDRGYEQYF. The CDR3 nucleotides are TGCGCCAGCAGCCAGAAACCGGACAGGGGGTACGAGCAGTACTTC.

This clone was detected a few times. CDR3 sequence: CASSELPGGNEQFF. CDR3 coding DNA: TGCGCCAGCAGTGAACTCCCGGGGGGCAATGAGCAGTTCTTC. This sequence joins TRBV10-2 and TRBJ2-1, with 7 bases matching TRBD2. The ends lost 3 bases at V and 6 bases at J; junction bases unmatched: 5. Germline V gene lookup returns CDR1 WSHSY and CDR2 SAAADI. The CDR3 totals 14 residues.

This chain's CDR3 is CASTKGQPDAGNTIYF. The CDR3 DNA reads as TGTGCCAGCACGAAGGGACAGCCGGACGCTGGAAACACCATATATTTT. The rearrangement uses TRBV5-4 and TRBJ1-3; 7 bases match TRBD1. V lost 6 bases, J lost 2 bases, and 11 bases stayed unmatched. The CDR3 loop spans 16 amino acids. Germline values: CDR1 SGHNT, CDR2 YYREEE (reference sequence).

V is TRBV9 and J is TRBJ1-4, with TRBD1 identical over 8 bases. CDR1 is SGDLS, CDR2 YYNGEE, per germline. The CDR3 totals 15 residues. Losses at the gene ends were 0 bases for V and 6 bases for J; bases not matched to a gene: 4. CDR3 region: CASSVETGVDEKLFF. DNA for the CDR3: TGTGCCAGCAGCGTAGAGACAGGGGTTGATGAAAAACTGTTTTTT.

This chain joins TRBV2 and TRBJ1-1; 10 bases match TRBD1. Germline V lookup: CDR1 SNHLY, CDR2 FYNNEI. The CDR3 runs to 16 residues. The junction had 12 bases not matched to a gene; V was cut back by 7 bases and J by 4 bases. CDR3 nucleotides: TGTGCCAGCAAATTGGGACAGGGGATTTGGGCCACTGAAGCTTTCTTT. This gives the protein CASKLGQGIWATEAFF.

J is TRBJ2-3 and V is TRBV5-8, with TRBD1 matching over 11 bases. V was clipped by 4 bases and J by 3 bases; unmatched bases: 4. This CDR3 contains 15 residues. Looked up from germline, CDR1 is SGHTS and CDR2 is YDEGEE. The CDR3, as DNA: TGTGCCAGCAGCCGCGGGACAGGGGGTACAGATACGCAGTATTTT. It yields the protein CASSRGTGGTDTQYF. Full variable domain (missing parts from reference TRBV5-8 and TRBJ2-3): EAGVTQSPTHLIKTRGQQATLRCSPISGHTSVYWYQQALGLGLQFLLWYDEGEERNRGNFPPRFSGRQFPNYSSELNVNALELEDSALYLCASSRGTGGTDTQYFGPGTRLTVL.

This rearrangement joins TRBV4-3 to TRBJ2-1; no definite D call. Germline V CDR1 and CDR2: LGHNA, YSLEER. The V end lost 0 bases, the J end lost 6 bases, and 6 bases lay between the germline ends. This CDR3 spans 13 amino acids. CDR3 sequence reads: CASSQDTGNEQFF. The CDR3, as DNA: TGCGCCAGCAGCCAAGACACCGGCAATGAGCAGTTCTTC.

The chain uses TRBV19 and TRBJ1-2; perhaps TRBD1 as D (5 bases). From germline, CDR1 is LNHDA and CDR2 SQIVND (reference sequence). V was shortened by 5 bases and J by 5 bases, with 9 bases between the two germline ends. This CDR3 spans 12 amino acids. For the CDR3, the DNA is TGTGCCAGTAGTTCAGGGAAGTATGGCTACACCTTC. Its protein is CASSSGKYGYTF.

The rearrangement links TRBV7-2 to TRBJ1-2; possibly TRBD1 for D (6 bases). The CDR3 runs 13 residues. Trimming took off 8 bases at V and 7 bases at J, with 17 bases between the two ends. Germline V CDR1 and CDR2: SGHTA, FQGNSA. CDR3 sequence: CASGHREGGGYTF. In DNA form, the CDR3 reads TGTGCCAGCGGACACAGGGAGGGTGGTGGCTACACCTTC.

The rearrangement links TRBV2 to TRBJ2-1, with 12 bases identical to TRBD2. The ends lost 2 bases at V and 6 bases at J; junction bases unmatched: 2. The germline V gene encodes CDR1 SNHLY and CDR2 FYNNEI. The CDR3 length is 15 residues. DNA of the CDR3: TGTGCCAGCAGTGAACTAGCGGGGGGGCCCAATGAGCAGTTCTTC. Protein: CASSELAGGPNEQFF.

This clone has a single count. This chain connects TRBV18 to TRBJ2-7; weak D call: TRBD1 (8 bases). In germline, CDR1 is KGHSH, CDR2 LQKENI. The CDR3 totals 15 residues. V gave up 1 base and J gave up 6 bases, with 16 bases separating them. CDR3 DNA: TGTGCCAGCTCACCACGGACAGGGAGGGACTCCGAGCAGTACTTC. This translates into CASSPRTGRDSEQYF.

This chain joins TRBV4-1 and TRBJ2-7; 12 bases fit TRBD2. Germline V lookup: CDR1 MGHRA, CDR2 YSYEKL. V was pared by 4 bases and J by 7 bases, with 23 bases of the junction left unmatched. The CDR3 covers 20 residues. CDR3 amino acids: CASSLYPGLAGGPSFGEQYF. The CDR3 DNA reads as TGCGCCAGCAGCCTATATCCAGGGCTAGCGGGGGGGCCAAGCTTCGGGGAGCAGTACTTC.

V usage is TRBV5-4 and J usage is TRBJ1-2, with 7 bases fitting TRBD1. The CDR3 is 14 amino acids. After removal of 3 bases from V and 0 bases from J, the junction contained 2 bases not matched to a gene. CDR1 is SGHNT and CDR2 is YYREEE in the germline V gene (reference sequence). CDR3 amino acids: CASSSDRSNYGYTF. The CDR3 nucleotides are TGTGCCAGCAGCTCGGACAGGTCTAACTATGGCTACACCTTC.

The CDR3, as DNA: TGTGCCTCAGGGATACAGGGGTTAAATGAGCAGTTCTTC. It encodes CASGIQGLNEQFF. V usage is TRBV7-9 and J usage is TRBJ2-1; 7 bases are shared with TRBD1. CDR1 and CDR2 (germline): SEHNR, FQNEAQ (reference sequence). The CDR3 sequence is 13 residues long. V gave up 11 bases and J gave up 7 bases; unmatched junction bases: 11.

This clone has more than one count but fewer than ten. The chain joins TRBV5-4 to TRBJ1-6; D remains ambiguous. The CDR3 extends over 16 amino acids. From germline, CDR1 is SGHNT and CDR2 YYREEE (reference sequence). V was trimmed by 3 bases and J by 1 base, leaving 11 bases between them. CDR3 sequence reads: CASSWEGGSYNSPLHF. The CDR3 DNA follows: TGTGCCAGCAGCTGGGAGGGCGGGTCCTATAATTCACCCCTCCACTTT.

The genes are TRBV5-1 and TRBJ1-4, with D possibly matching TRBD1 (5 bases). CDR3 length: 15 amino acids. CDR1 and CDR2 from the germline V gene are SGHRS and YFSETQ. V was shortened by 4 bases and J by 7 bases, with 17 bases between the two germline ends. In nucleotides, the CDR3 is TGCGCCAGCAGCCCCCTGGTGGGGGAGGGTGAAAAACTGTTTTTT. It codes for CASSPLVGEGEKLFF.

This clone was seen once. The V call is TRBV12-2, the J call TRBJ2-1; the table's D call TRBD2 went unverified against the DNA. TRBV12-2 is termed a pseudogene. The CDR3 covers 20 residues. CDR3 in DNA: TGTGCAAGTCGCTTAGCGCTTACTGGAGAAGCGGGGGGGCCAATCAATGAGCAGTTCTTC. Its translation: CASRLALTGEAGGPINEQFF.

The V call is TRBV3-1 (or the pseudogene TRBV3-2), the J call TRBJ1-6, with 7 bases identical to TRBD1. The germline CDR1 and CDR2 sequences are LGHDT and YNNKEL (reference sequence). The trim removed 1 base at V and 9 bases at J, leaving 6 bases unmatched. The CDR3 spans 15 residues. CDR3 region: CASSQGQGVASPLHF. CDR3 DNA sequence: TGTGCCAGCAGCCAAGGCCAGGGGGTGGCTTCACCCCTCCACTTT.